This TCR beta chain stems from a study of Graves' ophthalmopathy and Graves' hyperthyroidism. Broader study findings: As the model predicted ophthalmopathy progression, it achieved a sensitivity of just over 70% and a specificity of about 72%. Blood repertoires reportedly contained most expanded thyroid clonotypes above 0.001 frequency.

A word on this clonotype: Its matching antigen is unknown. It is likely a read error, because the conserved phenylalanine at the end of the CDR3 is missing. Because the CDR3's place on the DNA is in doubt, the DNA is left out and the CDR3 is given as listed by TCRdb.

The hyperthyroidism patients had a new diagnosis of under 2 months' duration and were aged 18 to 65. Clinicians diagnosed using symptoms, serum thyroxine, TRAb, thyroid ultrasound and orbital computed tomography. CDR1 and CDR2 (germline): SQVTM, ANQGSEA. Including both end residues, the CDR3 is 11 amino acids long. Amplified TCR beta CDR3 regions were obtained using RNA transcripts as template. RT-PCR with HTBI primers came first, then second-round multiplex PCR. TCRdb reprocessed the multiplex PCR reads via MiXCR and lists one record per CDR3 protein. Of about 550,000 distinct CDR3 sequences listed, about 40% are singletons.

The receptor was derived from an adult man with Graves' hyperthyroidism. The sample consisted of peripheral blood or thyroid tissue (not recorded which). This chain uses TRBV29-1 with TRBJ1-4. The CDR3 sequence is CSVEDGRGGDY.